This TCR beta chain is from a study of cytomegalovirus exposure and HLA in healthy donors. Germline-derived CDR1 and CDR2 are SEHNR and FQNEAQ (reference sequence). CDR3 length: 16 amino acids. Trimming took off 5 bases at V and 9 bases at J, with 26 bases between the two ends. The study's findings and limits: Later work associated fewer than 20,000 TCR beta sequences with HLA alleles at 0.05 false discovery rate.

About this clone itself: What it binds is not known.

With 60 Vbeta and 13 Jbeta primers, the PCR was carried out. Repertoires were generated with immunoSEQ multiplex PCR, while TCRdb's copy carries only in-frame clones and drops some. The sample holds 150,000 to 200,000 clones, roughly 81% seen once. The sequence came from a woman in her late teens or twenties in good health and CMV-seropositive. What was sequenced was PBMCs. The J gene is TRBJ2-7, the V gene TRBV7-9, with D possibly matching TRBD1 (6 bases). CDR3 coding DNA: TGTGCCAGCAGCCCCCTCGGCCCCCGGGACACCCAATTGCAGTACTTC. Encoded protein: CASSPLGPRDTQLQYF.